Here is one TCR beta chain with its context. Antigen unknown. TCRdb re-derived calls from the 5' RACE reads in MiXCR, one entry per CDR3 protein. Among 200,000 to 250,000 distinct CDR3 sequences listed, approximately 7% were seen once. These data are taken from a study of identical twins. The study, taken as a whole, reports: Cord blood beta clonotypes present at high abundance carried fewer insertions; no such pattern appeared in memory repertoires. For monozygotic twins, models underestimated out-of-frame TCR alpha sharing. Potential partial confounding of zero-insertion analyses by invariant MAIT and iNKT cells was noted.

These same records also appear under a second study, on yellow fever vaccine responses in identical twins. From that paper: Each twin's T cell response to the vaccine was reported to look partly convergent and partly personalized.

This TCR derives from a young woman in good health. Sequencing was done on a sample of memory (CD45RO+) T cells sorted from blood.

CDR3 region: CSALTATNEKLFF. In DNA form, the CDR3 reads TGCAGTGCCCTGACTGCAACTAATGAAAAACTGTTTTTT. The chain is built from TRBV20-1 and TRBJ1-4, with D hard to call. Germline V lookup: CDR1 DFQATT, CDR2 SNEGSKA (reference sequence). The CDR3 has 13 residues. Trimming shortened V by 6 bases and J by 0 bases, and 8 bases separated the two germline ends.